What follows describes a single T cell receptor beta chain. Its antigen is unknown. The germline V gene has CDR1 SGHRS and CDR2 YFSETQ. V lost 6 bases to trimming and J lost 4 bases; unmatched junction nucleotides: 9. The CDR3 runs to 14 residues. The data derive from a study of beta chain features in type 1 diabetes. Study outcomes and limitations: Across all four CD4+ subsets, people with type 1 diabetes showed modestly shorter TCRB CDR3s.

The investigators reverse transcribed all of the isolated RNA, so they sequenced expressed TCRB transcripts. The assay was immunoSEQ multiplex PCR, and TCRdb's table has in-frame clones only and misses some. The sample lists around 150,000 clones, around 8.6% occurring once. V and J are TRBV5-1 and TRBJ2-5; 7 nucleotides agree with TRBD1. Source material: central memory CD4+ T cells from blood. The source of this sequence is a woman under 30 with type 1 diabetes. CDR3 coding DNA: TGCGCCAGCAAAACCGAAGGGGGCCGAGAGACCCAGTACTTC. Protein product: CASKTEGGRETQYF.